Listed here is a single T cell receptor beta chain. What it binds is unknown. The sample comes from a study of T cell responses to AZD1222 COVID-19 vaccine. Overall study context: Second-dose schedules of about 4 or about 12 weeks were combined.

This table comes from immunoSEQ multiplex PCR, and its TCRdb copy is limited to in-frame clones, with some not included. Found here are roughly 66,000 clones, approximately 85% of them singletons; the top ten hold around 5%. Study-level results: All repertoire sampling was performed exclusively after the peak T cell response. Of the AZD1222 recipients, only six were seropositive at baseline. The donor cohort was predominantly white British with a female majority, and clonal diversity may have been underestimated.

The germline gives CDR1 SNHLY, CDR2 FYNNEI. The V end was cut by 9 bases, the J end by 0 bases, with 12 bases between. The CDR3 loop spans 14 amino acids. This chain joins TRBV2 and TRBJ2-1, with D possibly being TRBD1 (6 bases). The sequencing here drew on peripheral blood, taken on day 0 of AZD1222 vaccination. This receptor was identified in an adult in good health. In DNA form, the CDR3 reads TGTGCCAGGAACAGGGAAATCTCCTACAATGAGCAGTTCTTC. Protein product: CARNREISYNEQFF.